The clone carrying this T cell receptor beta chain occurred many times. A junction boundary mismatches the germline segment, possibly from a read error. This specimen comes from a study of prognosis after radiotherapy for stage I lung cancer. Genomic DNA yielded TCR beta CDR3, amplified by two-round multiplex PCR. Amplification in first-round PCR relied on primers specific to each TRBV and TRBJ gene. TCRdb fed the multiplex PCR reads into MiXCR, producing one record per CDR3 protein. Of over 20,000 distinct CDR3 sequences in the sample, 35% to 40% are singletons; the top ten hold 62%. The CDR3 length is 12 residues.

This chain joins TRBV12-3 or TRBV12-4 and TRBJ2-3; no definite D call. This receptor was obtained from a donor over 45 with non-small cell lung cancer. Material: PBMCs, obtained before or after stereotactic body radiation therapy (not recorded which). The CDR3 sequence is CASSLNLDPQYF. For the CDR3, the DNA is TGTGCCAGCAGTTTGAATCTAGATCCGCAGTATTTT.